The 28 T cell receptor beta chains presented below share a single source sample, sequenced in a study of OX40 agonist ivuxolimab in advanced cancers. The table came from immunoSEQ multiplex PCR; TCRdb's copy has only in-frame clones and leaves some out. There are fewer than 20,000 clones in the sample; roughly 73% occur only once, and 26% lies in the top ten. This material consisted of CD4+ or CD8+ T cells sorted from blood, taken in a trial of the OX40 agonist ivuxolimab. These receptors came from an adult with an advanced solid tumor such as melanoma, head and neck, liver or kidney cancer.

This chain links TRBV4-3 with TRBJ2-1; 11 bases map to TRBD2. Germline-derived CDR1 and CDR2 are LGHNA and YSLEER. The CDR3 has 18 residues. V was clipped by 0 bases and J by 4 bases; unmatched bases: 8. The CDR3 reads CASSQDRNLAGGYNEQFF. CDR3 sequence (DNA): TGCGCCAGCAGCCAAGATCGGAATTTAGCGGGGGGGTACAATGAGCAGTTCTTC.

The chain employs TRBV5-1 and TRBJ2-7; perhaps D is TRBD1 or TRBD2 (5 bases each). Per germline, CDR1 SGHRS and CDR2 YFSETQ. V was pared by 4 bases and J by 6 bases, with 14 bases between. The CDR3 totals 13 residues. CDR3 in amino acids: CASSPGPEAEQYF. CDR3 coding DNA: TGCGCCAGCAGCCCGGGACCCGAGGCCGAGCAGTACTTC.

This chain links TRBV10-2 with TRBJ2-7; 8 bases map to TRBD1. This CDR3 is built from 12 residues. The trim removed 10 bases at V and 2 bases at J, leaving 4 bases unmatched. Germline V gives CDR1 WSHSY, CDR2 SAAADI. The CDR3 is CATETGAYEQYF. CDR3 DNA: TGCGCCACCGAGACAGGGGCCTACGAGCAGTACTTC.

This clone was seen only a few times. V is TRBV11-3 and J is TRBJ2-1, with D perhaps TRBD1 or TRBD2 (5 bases each). The CDR3 has 14 amino acids. V was pared by 5 bases and J by 5 bases, with 13 bases between. Germline V gene sequence: CDR1 SGHNT, CDR2 YENEEA. CDR3 in DNA: TGTGCCAGCAGCCCGGAGTGGGGGAACAATGAGCAGTTCTTC. Residues: CASSPEWGNNEQFF.

The chain combines TRBV7-9 with TRBJ2-5, with 7 bases that match TRBD1. This CDR3 comprises 14 residues. V trimming: 3 bases; J trimming: 4 bases; junction bases outside the gene matches: 5. In germline, CDR1 is SEHNR, CDR2 FQNEAQ (reference sequence). The CDR3 nucleotides read TGTGCCAGCAGCTTTTGGGACAGCGGAGAGACCCAGTACTTC. Protein: CASSFWDSGETQYF.

The chain joins TRBV14 to TRBJ1-2; D is undetermined. Germline CDR1 is SGHDN and CDR2 is FVKESK. The CDR3 spans 14 residues. V lost 4 bases, J lost 4 bases, and 13 bases lay in between. As DNA, the CDR3 is TGTGCCAGCAGCCCAGTTCCCGGTGGCTATGGCTACACCTTC. This encodes CASSPVPGGYGYTF.

The CDR3 spells CASSLGVAGGVEQYF. The CDR3 bases are TGCGCCAGCAGCTTGGGGGTAGCGGGAGGTGTCGAGCAGTACTTC. The chain recombines TRBV5-1 with TRBJ2-7; 10 bases agree with TRBD2. The CDR3 length is 15 residues. V lost 0 bases to trimming and J lost 6 bases; unmatched junction nucleotides: 6. Per the germline V gene, CDR1 is SGHRS and CDR2 is YFSETQ.

The chain joins TRBV6-6 to TRBJ2-5, with D perhaps TRBD1 (6 bases). CDR1 MNHNY and CDR2 SVGAGI come from the germline V gene (reference sequence). CDR3 length: 14 amino acids. Deletions cut 6 bases from V and 0 bases from J, with 11 bases between. In DNA form, the CDR3 reads TGTGCCAGCAGACCCTACAGGGACCAAGAGACCCAGTACTTC. Protein product: CASRPYRDQETQYF.

This chain uses TRBV11-3 with TRBJ1-5; no clear D. The germline V and J ends were trimmed by 4 bases and 4 bases, with 17 bases remaining between them. Germline CDR1 reads SGHNT; CDR2 reads YENEEA. This CDR3 contains 16 residues. The CDR3 DNA reads as TGTGCCAGCAGCTCACCCGCAGTAAACATAAATCAGCCCCAGCATTTT. Residues: CASSSPAVNINQPQHF.

This clone came up a few times. DNA for the CDR3: TGTGCCAGCAGCCCCGGAGGGGCGGCTAATGAAAAACTGTTTTTT. This codes for CASSPGGAANEKLFF. The chain links TRBV27 to TRBJ1-4, with D possibly TRBD1 on 5 matching bases. CDR1 and CDR2 from the germline V gene are MNHEY and SMNVEV (reference sequence). This CDR3 contains 15 residues. The V end lost 6 bases, the J end lost 3 bases, and 14 bases lay between the germline ends.

The chain employs TRBV4-1 and TRBJ2-1; weak D call: TRBD2 (5 bases). The CDR3 runs to 14 residues. V dropped 3 bases and J dropped 5 bases, with 11 bases sitting between them. Germline CDR1 reads MGHRA; CDR2 reads YSYEKL. Written as DNA, the CDR3 is TGCGCCAGCAGCCATCAACTAGAACACAATGAGCAGTTCTTC. This sequence encodes CASSHQLEHNEQFF.

This sequence joins TRBV29-1 and TRBJ1-2; D unclear. The germline V gene has CDR1 SQVTM and CDR2 ANQGSEA. This CDR3 has 14 amino acids. V was clipped by 0 bases and J by 11 bases, with 19 bases between them. CDR3 protein: CSVEDSHVAFGYTF. The CDR3 DNA reads TGCAGCGTTGAAGATTCACACGTGGCTTTTGGTTACACCTTC. Drawing the rest from reference TRBV29-1 and TRBJ1-2, the complete variable domain is SAVISQKPSRDICQRGTSLTIQCQVDSQVTMMFWYRQQPGQSLTLIATANQGSEATYESGFVIDKFPISRPNLTFSTLTVSNMSPEDSSIYLCSVEDSHVAFGYTFGSGTRLTVV.

The chain is built from TRBV6-5 and TRBJ1-3, with D uncertain. V was pared by 7 bases and J by 0 bases, with 10 bases between. The germline V gene has CDR1 MNHEY and CDR2 SVGAGI. This CDR3 has 14 amino acids. This chain's CDR3 is CASTDGASGNTIYF. The CDR3 coding sequence is TGTGCCAGCACGGACGGAGCCTCTGGAAACACCATATATTTT.

The chain couples TRBV6-1 to TRBJ2-1; a weak D match, TRBD2 (6 bases). Trimming stripped 1 base from V and 4 bases from J, with 14 bases between. The CDR3 spans 16 residues. Per the germline V gene, CDR1 is MNHNS and CDR2 is SASEGT. CDR3 amino acids: CASSEVGLTIYNEQFF. The DNA of the CDR3 is TGTGCCAGCAGTGAAGTGGGACTGACCATATACAATGAGCAGTTCTTC.

The V gene is TRBV5-1, the J gene TRBJ2-1; D may be TRBD2 (6 bases). V was cut by 4 bases and J by 7 bases, with 21 bases left in between. The V gene's germline CDR1 is SGHRS and CDR2 YFSETQ. The CDR3 loop spans 16 amino acids. Here the CDR3 reads CASSPESGVPLNEQFF. The CDR3 coding sequence is TGCGCCAGCAGCCCGGAGTCGGGAGTTCCTTTAAATGAGCAGTTCTTC.

This clone was counted only a few times. One junction end does not reproduce the germline sequence, and a read error may be involved. The CDR3 coding sequence is TGCAGCGTAGAAGACAGCTACGAGCAGTACTTC. It translates to CSVEDSYEQYF. The rearrangement joins TRBV29-1 to TRBJ2-7; a weak D match, TRBD1 (5 bases). Germline-derived CDR1 and CDR2 are SQVTM and ANQGSEA. The CDR3 runs to 11 residues.

The J gene is TRBJ1-2, the V gene TRBV6-1; 8 nucleotides match TRBD1. The V segment lost 6 bases and the J segment 8 bases; nucleotides outside the gene matches: 5. The V gene's germline CDR1 is MNHNS and CDR2 SASEGT. The CDR3 consists of 12 residues. This chain's CDR3 is CASRTGVYGYTF. As DNA, the CDR3 is TGTGCCAGCAGGACAGGGGTTTACGGCTACACCTTC.

This rearrangement joins TRBV21-1 to TRBJ2-2; the table's D call, TRBD2, was not checked against the DNA. TRBV21-1 is an annotated pseudogene. This CDR3 has 15 residues. The CDR3 coding sequence is TGTGCCAGCACCAATGGGCTAGCGGGGACCGGGGAGCTGTTTTTT. It yields the protein CASTNGLAGTGELFF.

V usage is TRBV19 and J usage is TRBJ1-1, with 9 bases aligning to TRBD1. The CDR3 totals 14 residues. Germline trimming cut 1 base from V and 7 bases from J; bases unmatched to any gene: 4. CDR1 is LNHDA and CDR2 is SQIVND in the germline V gene (reference sequence). CDR3 nucleotides: TGTGCCAGTAGTATAGTTGTGGGACAGGGTGAAGCTTTCTTT. Amino acids: CASSIVVGQGEAFF. Looking up the rest from reference TRBV19 and TRBJ1-1 gives the full variable domain: DGGITQSPKYLFRKEGQNVTLSCEQNLNHDAMYWYRQDPGQGLRLIYYSQIVNDFQKGDIAEGYSVSREKKESFPLTVTSAQKNPTAFYLCASSIVVGQGEAFFGQGTRLTVV.

This clone was observed a single time. V usage is TRBV19 and J usage is TRBJ1-5, with D possibly being TRBD1 (5 bases). The V gene's germline CDR1 is LNHDA and CDR2 SQIVND (reference sequence). The CDR3 is 16 residues long. V shed 5 bases and J shed 2 bases, with 16 bases lying between them. CDR3 sequence: CASSFWGTEGNQPQHF. CDR3 nucleotide sequence: TGTGCCAGTAGTTTCTGGGGGACGGAAGGCAATCAGCCCCAGCATTTT.

The V gene is TRBV19, the J gene TRBJ2-5; D is perhaps TRBD2 (6 bases). The CDR3 totals 13 residues. V lost 9 bases, J lost 4 bases, and 15 bases lay in between. The germline V gene encodes CDR1 LNHDA and CDR2 SQIVND (reference sequence). CDR3 bases: TGTGCCAGGTTTAGCGGACCAAGAGAGACCCAGTACTTC. Residues: CARFSGPRETQYF.

This clone has a handful of counts. The rearrangement joins TRBV11-3 to TRBJ2-1; 10 nucleotides align to TRBD1. The V and J ends lost 5 bases and 8 bases, in that order; junction bases with no gene match: 9. The germline V gene has CDR1 SGHNT and CDR2 YENEEA. CDR3 size: 15 residues. The CDR3 here is CASSNRDRGGDEQFF. The CDR3 nucleotides are TGTGCCAGCAGCAACCGGGACAGGGGAGGGGATGAGCAGTTCTTC. The variable domain in full, completed from reference TRBV11-3 and TRBJ2-1, reads EAGVVQSPRYKIIEKKQPVAFWCNPISGHNTLYWYLQNLGQGPELLIRYENEEAVDDSQLPKDRFSAERLKGVDSTLKIQPAELGDSAVYLCASSNRDRGGDEQFFGPGTRLTVL.

V and J are TRBV27 and TRBJ1-5; no reliable D call. Germline CDR1 is MNHEY and CDR2 is SMNVEV (reference sequence). V dropped 5 bases and J dropped 4 bases, with 12 bases sitting between them. The CDR3 is made up of 14 amino acids. The CDR3 sequence: CASSLLGTNQPQHF. CDR3 DNA sequence: TGTGCCAGCAGTCTATTGGGCACTAATCAGCCCCAGCATTTT.

This clone was counted a few times. V and J are TRBV2 and TRBJ1-2, with 7 bases matching TRBD1. Germline values: CDR1 SNHLY, CDR2 FYNNEI. The CDR3 totals 15 residues. V shed 3 bases and J 4 bases; nucleotides not matched to a gene: 8. In nucleotides, the CDR3 is TGTGCCAGCAGTGAGGGCAGGGGGGCATCCTATGGCTACACCTTC. Translation gives CASSEGRGASYGYTF.

This chain joins TRBV4-1 and TRBJ1-5, with 10 bases identical to TRBD1. V gave up 4 bases and J gave up 4 bases; unmatched junction bases: 4. The CDR3 is made up of 15 amino acids. Germline-derived CDR1 and CDR2 are MGHRA and YSYEKL. The CDR3 loop reads CASSRDRGPNQPQHF. The CDR3 DNA sequence: TGCGCCAGCAGCCGGGACAGGGGTCCGAATCAGCCCCAGCATTTT.

This clone was observed a few times. J is TRBJ1-2 and V is TRBV9; D is unresolved. The germline CDR1 and CDR2 sequences are SGDLS and YYNGEE. Between the trimmed V and J ends, which lost 4 bases and 7 bases, there was a span of 8 bases. The CDR3 has 11 residues. The CDR3 reads CASSYGTGYTF. CDR3 DNA: TGTGCCAGCAGCTACGGTACTGGCTACACCTTC.

The rearrangement uses TRBV7-9 and TRBJ2-3, with TRBD2 identical over 7 bases. CDR1 and CDR2 from the germline V gene are SEHNR and FQNEAQ (reference sequence). After removal of 5 bases from V and 2 bases from J, the junction contained 7 bases not matched to a gene. The CDR3 covers 15 residues. The CDR3, as DNA: TGTGCCAGCAGCCCCAGCGGGATCAACACAGATACGCAGTATTTT. Protein sequence: CASSPSGINTDTQYF.

This sequence joins TRBV6-5 and TRBJ1-2; the D is unclear. The germline V gene encodes CDR1 MNHEY and CDR2 SVGAGI. The CDR3 length is 11 residues. V lost 4 bases to trimming and J lost 0 bases, with 0 bases between them. The CDR3 reads CASSSNYGYTF. Here the CDR3 DNA reads TGTGCCAGCAGTTCTAACTATGGCTACACCTTC.